This TCR beta chain was observed in a study of T cell responses to AZD1222 COVID-19 vaccine. Profiled with immunoSEQ multiplex PCR; TCRdb holds only in-frame clones, not every one. The data show 100,000 to 120,000 clones, approximately 90% seen once. V shed 1 base and J shed 4 bases, with 12 bases lying between them. The CDR3 loop spans 15 amino acids. Germline CDR1 is SGHRS and CDR2 is YFSETQ. This TCR came from an adult in good health. Sequenced material: peripheral blood, taken on day 0 of AZD1222 vaccination. This rearrangement joins TRBV5-1 to TRBJ1-3, with D unclear. The chain's CDR3 is CASSLSGSRGNTIYF. The CDR3 nucleotides are TGCGCCAGCAGCTTGTCCGGGTCAAGGGGAAACACCATATATTTT.